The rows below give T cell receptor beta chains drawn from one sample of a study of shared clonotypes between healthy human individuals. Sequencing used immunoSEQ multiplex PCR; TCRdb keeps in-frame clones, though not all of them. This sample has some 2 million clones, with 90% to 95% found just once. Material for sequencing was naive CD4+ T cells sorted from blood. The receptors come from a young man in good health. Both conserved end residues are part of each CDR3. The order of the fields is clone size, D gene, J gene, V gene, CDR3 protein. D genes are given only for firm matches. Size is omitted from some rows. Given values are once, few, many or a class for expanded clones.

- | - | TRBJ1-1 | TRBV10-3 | CAISEALIENTEAFF
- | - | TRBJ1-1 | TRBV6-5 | CASSYDSSGNTEAFF
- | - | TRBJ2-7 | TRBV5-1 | CASSFTTSSYEQYF
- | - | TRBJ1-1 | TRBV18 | CASSKGGVGNTEAFF
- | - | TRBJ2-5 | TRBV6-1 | CASSSGLQETQYF
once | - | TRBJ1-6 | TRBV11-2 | CASSAHPRTNRDSPLHF
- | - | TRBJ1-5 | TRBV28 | CASSFPVGASNQPQHF
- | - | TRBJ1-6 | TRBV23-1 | CASSQSCSPLHF
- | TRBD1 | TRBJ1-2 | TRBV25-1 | CASSAEQGNYGYTF
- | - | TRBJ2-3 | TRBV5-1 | CASSPRPGPGDTQYF
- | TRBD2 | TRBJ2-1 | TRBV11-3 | CASSPGLAVHNEQFF
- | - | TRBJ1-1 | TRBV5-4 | CASSLGQGMMNTEAFF
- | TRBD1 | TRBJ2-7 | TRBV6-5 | CASRRSVQGAREQYF